Reported below is one T cell receptor beta chain. The target antigen is unknown. The data are from a study of cytomegalovirus exposure and HLA in healthy donors. Study conclusions and caveats: The study listed roughly 150 cytomegalovirus-associated TCR beta chains. For cytomegalovirus status, the classifier reportedly gave diagnoses with high specificity and sensitivity. TCR sequences were mostly rare, though some public TCRs occurred in many donors.

Clones were read by immunoSEQ multiplex PCR, and TCRdb kept only the in-frame ones, dropping some. Of 250,000 or so clones in the sample, 87% were seen once. The CDR3 covers 13 residues. Trimming cost V 4 bases and J 2 bases, with 9 bases left between them. CDR1 and CDR2 (germline): MNHEY, SMNVEV (reference sequence). Sequencing was carried out using PBMCs. The clonotype originates from a man aged 18 to 30 in good health and CMV-seropositive. V and J are TRBV27 and TRBJ2-7; the D gene is possibly TRBD1 (6 bases). CDR3 loop: CASSYRATYEQYF. The CDR3 DNA reads as TGTGCCAGCAGTTACAGGGCCACCTACGAGCAGTACTTC.